Below, 9 T cell receptor beta chains from the same sample are listed, as sequenced in a study of T cells in Graves' hyperthyroidism and ophthalmopathy. Researchers took RNA transcripts and amplified the TCR beta CDR3 regions from them. The TCR CDR3 was amplified in a first-round RT-PCR using the HTBI primer set. In TCRdb, the multiplex PCR reads were re-called with MiXCR into one record per CDR3 protein. The repertoire holds approximately 740,000 distinct CDR3 sequences, with 14% as singletons. The sequenced sample consisted of blood. The receptors here all came from a woman aged 18-35 years with Graves' hyperthyroidism.

This clonotype was observed many times. The chain recombines TRBV5-6 with TRBJ1-1; 8 bases are a match to TRBD1. Germline loops: CDR1 SGHDT, CDR2 YYEEEE. Germline trimming cut 5 bases from V and 0 bases from J; bases unmatched to any gene: 9. This CDR3 region has 16 residues. CDR3 nucleotides: TGTGCCAGCAGGACGGACAGGGATTGGGTGAACACTGAAGCTTTCTTT. The encoded protein is CASRTDRDWVNTEAFF.

The sample holds many counts of this clonotype. The rearrangement uses TRBV2 and TRBJ1-5; a possible D gene is TRBD1 (5 bases). V was pared by 8 bases and J by 5 bases, with 7 bases between. In germline, CDR1 is SNHLY, CDR2 FYNNEI. CDR3 length: 11 amino acids. This CDR3 reads CASQGDQPQHF. CDR3 in DNA: TGTGCCAGCCAGGGAGATCAGCCCCAGCATTTT.

This clonotype occurred a few times. V usage is TRBV18 and J usage is TRBJ2-5; the D is unclear. Germline V CDR1 and CDR2: KGHSH, LQKENI. The CDR3 contains 13 residues. V was cut by 6 bases and J by 7 bases, with 15 bases left in between. Here the CDR3 DNA reads TGTGCCAGCTCCCCCGTGGCGCCCGGGACCCAGTACTTC. Its protein product is CASSPVAPGTQYF.

This clonotype was counted at least ten times. The J gene is TRBJ1-4, the V gene TRBV20-1, with D perhaps matching TRBD1 (5 bases). This CDR3 is 12 amino acids long. Per the germline V gene, CDR1 is DFQATT and CDR2 is SNEGSKA (reference sequence). V was clipped by 5 bases and J by 4 bases, with 8 bases between them. The DNA for the CDR3 is TGCAGTGCTCGACAGCTTAATGAAAAACTGTTTTTT. Translating it yields CSARQLNEKLFF.

CDR3 loop: CASSLYSQETQYF. CDR3 DNA sequence: TGTGCCAGCAGTTTATACAGTCAAGAGACCCAGTACTTC. V gene TRBV27 combines with J gene TRBJ2-5, with no clear D. Trimming cost V 1 base and J 2 bases, with 5 bases left between them. The CDR3 sequence is 13 residues long. The germline V gene has CDR1 MNHEY and CDR2 SMNVEV (reference sequence).

A remark on this clonotype: A much larger clone sits a single nucleotide away, making a read error possible. The chain carries TRBV5-8 and TRBJ2-1; D is perhaps TRBD2 (6 bases). The better agreement between TRBJ2-7 and the DNA end casts doubt on the J call. CDR1 and CDR2 (germline): SGHTS, YDEGEE. The CDR3 length is 14 residues. CDR3 loop: CASSAGLSYNEQYF. DNA of the CDR3: TGTGCCAGCAGTGCGGGACTTTCCTACAATGAGCAGTACTTC.

This clonotype was counted many times. The V call is TRBV6-2 or TRBV6-3, the J call TRBJ2-7; D uncertain. This CDR3 is built from 15 residues. CDR1 and CDR2 from the germline V gene are MNHEY and SVGEGT. V was clipped by 6 bases and J by 2 bases, with 17 bases between them. Written as DNA, the CDR3 is TGTGCCAGCAGCCCTAATAGGCTGCTGCCCTACGAGCAGTACTTC. This translates into CASSPNRLLPYEQYF.

In its sample, this clonotype was seen many times. The chain uses TRBV7-2 and TRBJ2-7; TRBD2 matches 8 bases. V shed 5 bases, J shed 2 bases, and the junction held 11 bases outside the gene matches. Germline loops: CDR1 SGHTA, CDR2 FQGNSA. This CDR3 comprises 16 residues. The CDR3 here is CASSQDAGTRTYEQYF. The CDR3 coding sequence is TGTGCCAGCAGCCAGGATGCGGGGACTAGGACCTACGAGCAGTACTTC. The full variable domain, rest sourced from reference TRBV7-2 and TRBJ2-7, is GAGVSQSPSNKVTEKGKDVELRCDPISGHTALYWYRQSLGQGLEFLIYFQGNSAPDKSGLPSDRFSAERTGGSVSTLTIQRTQQEDSAVYLCASSQDAGTRTYEQYFGPGTRLTVT.

This chain connects TRBV10-2 to TRBJ1-1; no reliable D call. Germline V gives CDR1 WSHSY, CDR2 SAAADI. Trimming removed 6 bases from V and 5 bases from J, with 13 bases in between. The CDR3 sequence is 13 residues long. The CDR3 DNA sequence: TGCGCCAGCAGAGCCGGGGTAATTACTGAAGCTTTCTTT. Translation gives CASRAGVITEAFF.